The rows below give T cell receptor beta chains drawn from one sample of a study of glioma-infiltrating T cells. TCRdb itself ran the multiplex PCR reads through MiXCR, one entry per CDR3 protein. The sample includes roughly 350,000 distinct CDR3 sequences, 41% of them seen just once. Sequenced: glioma tissue, nonneoplastic brain tissue, or PBMCs (not recorded which). These receptors came from a human donor with low-grade glioma or glioblastoma, undergoing nonglioma brain surgery, or in good health (not recorded which). CDR3s include the opening cysteine and the closing phenylalanine or tryptophan. The D gene is left open where the match is weak. Clone size is not always given. Where it is, it says once, few, many or a class for expanded clones.

J gene: TRBJ2-2
clone size: few
V gene: TRBV7-9
D gene: TRBD1
CDR3 DNA: TGTGCCAGCAGCTCTAACAGGGGACCCGGGGAGCTGTTTTTT
CDR3 protein: CASSSNRGPGELFF

J gene: TRBJ1-5
clone size: few
V gene: TRBV12-3/TRBV12-4
D gene: NA
CDR3 DNA: TGTGCCAGCAGTAGACAGAAAGATCAGCCCCAGCATTTT
CDR3 protein: CASSRQKDQPQHF

J gene: TRBJ2-1
clone size: many
V gene: TRBV27
D gene: TRBD2
CDR3 DNA: TGTGCCAGCAGTTCATGGACTAGCGGGAGCTTTAATGAGCAGTTCTTC
CDR3 protein: CASSSWTSGSFNEQFF

J gene: TRBJ1-2
clone size: few
V gene: TRBV4-1
D gene: NA
CDR3 DNA: TGCGCCAGCAGCCAAGATAGGGGGTTTGGCTACACCTTC
CDR3 protein: CASSQDRGFGYTF

J gene: TRBJ1-5
clone size: once
V gene: TRBV4-1
D gene: TRBD1
CDR3 DNA: TGCGACAGCAGCCTAGGACAGGGGGAGCAGCCCCAGCATTTT
CDR3 protein: CDSSLGQGEQPQHF

J gene: TRBJ2-7
clone size: NA
V gene: TRBV7-2
D gene: TRBD1
CDR3 DNA: TGTGCCAGCAGCCCGTCCACTTCCGGGGACAGGGACGACGAGCAGTACTTC
CDR3 protein: CASSPSTSGDRDDEQYF

J gene: TRBJ2-7
clone size: NA
V gene: TRBV7-2
D gene: TRBD2
CDR3 DNA: TGTGCCAGCAGCTTAGCGCTAACACTAGCGGGAGCCTACGAGCAGTACTTC
CDR3 protein: CASSLALTLAGAYEQYF

J gene: TRBJ2-5
clone size: once
V gene: TRBV7-2
D gene: TRBD2
CDR3 DNA: TGTGCCAGCAGCCAAGGTAGGCTAGCGGTCCAAGAGACCCAGTACTTC
CDR3 protein: CASSQGRLAVQETQYF

J gene: TRBJ1-1
clone size: NA
V gene: TRBV19
D gene: NA
CDR3 DNA: TGTGCCAGTAGTCCCCGACGGGGGAACACTGAAGCTTTCTTT
CDR3 protein: CASSPRRGNTEAFF

J gene: TRBJ2-7
clone size: many
V gene: TRBV27
D gene: NA
CDR3 DNA: TGTGCCAGCAGCATAACACAGGGAGACTACGAGCAGTACTTC
CDR3 protein: CASSITQGDYEQYF

J gene: TRBJ1-3
clone size: NA
V gene: TRBV7-2
D gene: NA
CDR3 DNA: TGTGCCAGCAGCTTTGCCCCGGGGGGATGGAGAAACACCATATATTTT
CDR3 protein: CASSFAPGGWRNTIYF

J gene: TRBJ1-6
clone size: NA
V gene: TRBV27
D gene: NA
CDR3 DNA: TGTGCCAGCACCCCAAGGGGTACCGTGTCACCCCTCAACTTT
CDR3 protein: CASTPRGTVSPLNF

J gene: TRBJ1-1
clone size: once
V gene: TRBV29-1
D gene: TRBD1
CDR3 DNA: TGCAGCGCTGAGGGACAGGTGAACACTGAAGCTTTCTTT
CDR3 protein: CSAEGQVNTEAFF

J gene: TRBJ1-5
clone size: few
V gene: TRBV20-1
D gene: NA
CDR3 DNA: TGCAGTGCTAGAGGGATGGTGGAGGGTCAGCCCCAGCATTTT
CDR3 protein: CSARGMVEGQPQHF

J gene: TRBJ1-2
clone size: NA
V gene: TRBV7-9
D gene: NA
CDR3 DNA: TGTGCCAGCAGCTTATGGTTAGCGGCCGGGGGTGGCTACACCTTC
CDR3 protein: CASSLWLAAGGGYTF

J gene: TRBJ2-3
clone size: NA
V gene: TRBV30
D gene: TRBD1
CDR3 DNA: TGTGCCTGGTCAGCGACAGGGGCCAGCACAGATACGCAGTATTTT
CDR3 protein: CAWSATGASTDTQYF

J gene: TRBJ2-7
clone size: few
V gene: TRBV28
D gene: NA
CDR3 DNA: TGTGCCAGCAGTCTGGACAGCGTCTCCTACGAGCAGTACTTC
CDR3 protein: CASSLDSVSYEQYF

J gene: TRBJ2-7
clone size: many
V gene: TRBV20-1
D gene: TRBD2
CDR3 DNA: TGCAGTGCTAGCCCCTGGGAGGGTGCGAACTCCTACGAGCAGTACTTC
CDR3 protein: CSASPWEGANSYEQYF

J gene: TRBJ2-7
clone size: NA
V gene: TRBV7-9
D gene: TRBD2
CDR3 DNA: TGTGCCAGCAGCTTAGGACTAGCGGGCGAGCAGTACTTC
CDR3 protein: CASSLGLAGEQYF

J gene: TRBJ2-7
clone size: many
V gene: TRBV20-1
D gene: NA
CDR3 DNA: TGCAGTGTGGGGCAAGGCAGGGGAACCTACGAGCAGTACTTC
CDR3 protein: CSVGQGRGTYEQYF

J gene: TRBJ1-1
clone size: NA
V gene: TRBV6-5
D gene: NA
CDR3 DNA: TGTGCCAGCAGTTACATCGGACAGTTGAACACTGAAGCTTTCTTT
CDR3 protein: CASSYIGQLNTEAFF

J gene: TRBJ1-2
clone size: many
V gene: TRBV28
D gene: TRBD1
CDR3 DNA: TGTGCCAGCAGTGCCCGGGACAGGGGCTATGGCTACACCTTC
CDR3 protein: CASSARDRGYGYTF

J gene: TRBJ1-1
clone size: NA
V gene: TRBV28
D gene: NA
CDR3 DNA: TGTGCCAGCAGTACCCTGGCTGAAGGGACTGAAGCTTTCTTT
CDR3 protein: CASSTLAEGTEAFF

J gene: TRBJ2-1
clone size: NA
V gene: TRBV29-1
D gene: TRBD2
CDR3 DNA: TGCAGCGTTGGGGGACTAGCGGGAAGGAATGAGCAGTTCTTC
CDR3 protein: CSVGGLAGRNEQFF

J gene: TRBJ2-7
clone size: few
V gene: TRBV7-9
D gene: NA
CDR3 DNA: TGTGCCAGCAGCCCACTCAACTACGAGCAGTACTTC
CDR3 protein: CASSPLNYEQYF

J gene: TRBJ2-7
clone size: NA
V gene: TRBV27
D gene: TRBD2
CDR3 DNA: TGTGCCAGCAGTTCGGGGACTAGCGGGAGGGGCTACGAGCAGTACTTC
CDR3 protein: CASSSGTSGRGYEQYF

J gene: TRBJ2-7
clone size: NA
V gene: TRBV29-1
D gene: TRBD1
CDR3 DNA: TGCAGCGTCGCACAGGGGACCTTTGGGGAGCAGTACTTC
CDR3 protein: CSVAQGTFGEQYF

J gene: TRBJ1-2
clone size: NA
V gene: TRBV12-3/TRBV12-4
D gene: NA
CDR3 DNA: TGTGCCAGCAGTTTAGTGGCCTATGGCTACACCTTC
CDR3 protein: CASSLVAYGYTF

J gene: TRBJ2-1
clone size: NA
V gene: TRBV4-3
D gene: TRBD1
CDR3 DNA: TGCGCCAGCAGCCTTATAGACAGGGGGGGAAATGAGCAGTTCTTC
CDR3 protein: CASSLIDRGGNEQFF

J gene: TRBJ2-1
clone size: NA
V gene: TRBV6-1
D gene: TRBD2
CDR3 DNA: TGTGCCAGCCTTCGTCCAGCGGGAGGGTCCTACAATGAGCAGTTCTTC
CDR3 protein: CASLRPAGGSYNEQFF

J gene: TRBJ2-3
clone size: NA
V gene: TRBV19
D gene: TRBD2
CDR3 DNA: TGTGCCAGTAGTATTGCTACTAGCGGGAGCACAGATACGCAGTATTTT
CDR3 protein: CASSIATSGSTDTQYF

J gene: TRBJ2-3
clone size: NA
V gene: TRBV4-1
D gene: TRBD2
CDR3 DNA: TGCGCCAGCAGTAGCGGGAGGGCCAGGGCACATACGCAGTATTTT
CDR3 protein: CASSSGRARAHTQYF

J gene: TRBJ1-1
clone size: NA
V gene: TRBV4-3
D gene: NA
CDR3 DNA: TGCGCCAGCAGCCCGGACTTCATGAACACTGAAGCTTTCTTT
CDR3 protein: CASSPDFMNTEAFF

J gene: TRBJ1-1
clone size: many
V gene: TRBV20-1
D gene: TRBD1
CDR3 DNA: TGCAGTGCTAGAGACCACAGGGGGAACACTGAAGCTTTCTTT
CDR3 protein: CSARDHRGNTEAFF

J gene: TRBJ2-7
clone size: many
V gene: TRBV27
D gene: NA
CDR3 DNA: TGTGCCAGCAGTTTAGGCGGGACCTACGAGCAGTACTTC
CDR3 protein: CASSLGGTYEQYF

J gene: TRBJ2-3
clone size: few
V gene: TRBV2
D gene: NA
CDR3 DNA: TGTGCCAGCAGTGGTATGTTGGCAGATACGCAGTATTTT
CDR3 protein: CASSGMLADTQYF

J gene: TRBJ2-2
clone size: few
V gene: TRBV20-1
D gene: NA
CDR3 DNA: TGCAGTGCTAGAGTGGGCGGGGAGCTGTTTTTT
CDR3 protein: CSARVGGELFF

J gene: TRBJ2-1
clone size: NA
V gene: TRBV28
D gene: NA
CDR3 DNA: TGTGCCAGCAGTTTATGGAGGGCCGGGGACAATGAGCAGTTCTTC
CDR3 protein: CASSLWRAGDNEQFF

J gene: TRBJ2-7
clone size: many
V gene: TRBV6-1
D gene: NA
CDR3 DNA: TGTGCCAGCAGTTCGGGACTCCTACACTACGAGCAGTACTTC
CDR3 protein: CASSSGLLHYEQYF

J gene: TRBJ1-2
clone size: NA
V gene: TRBV29-1
D gene: TRBD1
CDR3 DNA: TGCAGCGCCGGGGGACAGCGACGAGATGGCTACACCTTC
CDR3 protein: CSAGGQRRDGYTF

J gene: TRBJ1-5
clone size: many
V gene: TRBV27
D gene: NA
CDR3 DNA: TGTGCCAGCAGTTCGGTTGTCAGTCAGCCCCAGCATTTT
CDR3 protein: CASSSVVSQPQHF

J gene: TRBJ2-7
clone size: NA
V gene: TRBV6-5
D gene: NA
CDR3 DNA: TGTGCCAGCAGTGAGGTGAGGGGCGTAGGGGAGCAGTACTTC
CDR3 protein: CASSEVRGVGEQYF

J gene: TRBJ2-3
clone size: NA
V gene: TRBV4-1
D gene: TRBD1
CDR3 DNA: TGCGCCAGCAGCCAACAGGGGGCGTCAGGGGATGCGCAGTATTTT
CDR3 protein: CASSQQGASGDAQYF